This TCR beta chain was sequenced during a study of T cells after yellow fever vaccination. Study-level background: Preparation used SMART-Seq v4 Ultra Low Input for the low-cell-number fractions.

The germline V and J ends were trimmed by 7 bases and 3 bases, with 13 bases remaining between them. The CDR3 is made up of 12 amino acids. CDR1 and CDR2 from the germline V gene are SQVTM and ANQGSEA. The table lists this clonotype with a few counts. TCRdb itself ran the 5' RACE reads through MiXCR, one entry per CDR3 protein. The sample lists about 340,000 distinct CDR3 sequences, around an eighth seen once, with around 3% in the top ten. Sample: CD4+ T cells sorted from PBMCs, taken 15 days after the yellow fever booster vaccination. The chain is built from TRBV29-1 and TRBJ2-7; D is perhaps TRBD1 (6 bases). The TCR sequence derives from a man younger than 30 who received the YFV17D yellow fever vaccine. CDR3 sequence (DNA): TGCAGCGCGCTGGACAGCTTCTACGAGCAGTACTTC. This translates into CSALDSFYEQYF.